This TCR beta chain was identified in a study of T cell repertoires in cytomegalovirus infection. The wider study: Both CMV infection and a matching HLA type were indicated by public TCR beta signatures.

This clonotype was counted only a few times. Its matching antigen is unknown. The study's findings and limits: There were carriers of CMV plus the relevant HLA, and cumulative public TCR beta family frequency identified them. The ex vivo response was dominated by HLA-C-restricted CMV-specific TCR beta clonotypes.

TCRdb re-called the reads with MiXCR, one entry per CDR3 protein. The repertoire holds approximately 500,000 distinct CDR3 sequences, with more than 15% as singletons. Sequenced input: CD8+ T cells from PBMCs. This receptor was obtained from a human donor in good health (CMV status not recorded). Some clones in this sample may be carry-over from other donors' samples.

The CDR3 is CASSGRPEVETQYF. CDR3 nucleotides: TGTGCCAGCAGTGGGCGGCCGGAGGTGGAGACCCAGTACTTC. The J gene is TRBJ2-5, the V gene TRBV28; weak D call: TRBD2 (5 bases). Trimming removed 5 bases at V and 5 bases at J, with 15 bases between. The CDR3 runs 14 residues. Per the germline V gene, CDR1 is MDHEN and CDR2 is SYDVKM.